The 6 T cell receptor beta chains listed next were all sequenced from one sample in a study of blood T cell repertoires in COVID-19. TCRdb's table, derived via immunoSEQ multiplex PCR, lists solely in-frame clones and lacks some. The profile shows roughly 170,000 clones, around 73% of them singletons. Input material: PBMCs or T cells enriched from blood (not recorded which). These receptors were taken from a woman aged 45-65 years who had recovered from COVID-19.

The gene calls are TRBV28 and TRBJ2-3, with TRBD1 matching over 10 bases. CDR1 MDHEN and CDR2 SYDVKM come from the germline V gene. CDR3 length equals 15 residues. Trimming cost V 3 bases and J 4 bases; bases outside gene matches: 4. Written as DNA, the CDR3 is TGTGCCAGCAGTTTGCAGACAGGGGGCGCAGATACGCAGTATTTT. This sequence encodes CASSLQTGGADTQYF.

This clone was recorded a few times. The J gene is TRBJ1-5, the V gene TRBV4-1; D is uncertain. V was trimmed by 1 base and J by 4 bases, leaving 8 bases between them. The germline CDR1 and CDR2 sequences are MGHRA and YSYEKL. The CDR3 loop spans 14 amino acids. In nucleotides, the CDR3 is TGCGCCAGCAGCCAAGGTACAAATAATCAGCCCCAGCATTTT. Amino acid sequence: CASSQGTNNQPQHF.

The chain joins TRBV10-1 to TRBJ2-1; D not resolved. CDR3 length equals 14 residues. The V and J ends lost 5 bases and 6 bases respectively, with 14 bases between them. Germline loops: CDR1 WNHNN, CDR2 SYGVQD (reference sequence). CDR3 sequence: CASSTQTETNEQFF. The CDR3 nucleotides read TGCGCCAGCAGTACCCAGACGGAGACCAATGAGCAGTTCTTC.

This clone was picked up one time. The V and J genes are TRBV10-3 and TRBJ1-1, with 7 positions matching TRBD1. V was clipped by 2 bases and J by 5 bases; unmatched bases: 2. Germline assignment: CDR1 ENHRY and CDR2 SYGVKD. The CDR3 is made up of 13 amino acids. The CDR3 sequence is CAISETGETEAFF. The CDR3 DNA reads TGTGCCATCAGTGAGACAGGGGAGACTGAAGCTTTCTTT.

This rearrangement joins TRBV7-3 to TRBJ1-2; D call uncertain. This CDR3 has 16 amino acids. Between the trimmed V and J ends, which lost 4 bases and 3 bases, there was a span of 18 bases. Germline loops: CDR1 SGHTA, CDR2 FQGTGA. The CDR3 loop is CASSYPGEVGDYGYTF. The CDR3 DNA sequence: TGTGCCAGCAGCTACCCGGGTGAGGTCGGTGACTATGGCTACACCTTC.

This clone was seen a handful of times. V usage is TRBV4-3 and J usage is TRBJ1-2; D uncertain. Trimming stripped 3 bases from V and 2 bases from J, with 10 bases between. The CDR3 loop spans 14 amino acids. CDR1 LGHNA and CDR2 YSLEER come from the germline V gene. The CDR3 sequence is CASSQTGRNYGYTF. DNA of the CDR3: TGCGCCAGCAGCCAGACGGGGAGAAACTATGGCTACACCTTC.